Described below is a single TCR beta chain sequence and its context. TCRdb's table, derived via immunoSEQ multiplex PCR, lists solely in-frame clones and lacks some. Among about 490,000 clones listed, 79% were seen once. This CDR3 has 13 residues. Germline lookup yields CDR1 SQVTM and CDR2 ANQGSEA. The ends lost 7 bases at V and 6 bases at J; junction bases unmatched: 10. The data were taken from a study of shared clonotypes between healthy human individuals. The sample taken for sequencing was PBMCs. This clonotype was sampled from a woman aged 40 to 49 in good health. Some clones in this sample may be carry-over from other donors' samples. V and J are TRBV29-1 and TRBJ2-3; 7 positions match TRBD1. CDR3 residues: CSATDRPPDTQYF. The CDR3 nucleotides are TGCAGCGCCACGGACAGGCCCCCCGATACGCAGTATTTT.